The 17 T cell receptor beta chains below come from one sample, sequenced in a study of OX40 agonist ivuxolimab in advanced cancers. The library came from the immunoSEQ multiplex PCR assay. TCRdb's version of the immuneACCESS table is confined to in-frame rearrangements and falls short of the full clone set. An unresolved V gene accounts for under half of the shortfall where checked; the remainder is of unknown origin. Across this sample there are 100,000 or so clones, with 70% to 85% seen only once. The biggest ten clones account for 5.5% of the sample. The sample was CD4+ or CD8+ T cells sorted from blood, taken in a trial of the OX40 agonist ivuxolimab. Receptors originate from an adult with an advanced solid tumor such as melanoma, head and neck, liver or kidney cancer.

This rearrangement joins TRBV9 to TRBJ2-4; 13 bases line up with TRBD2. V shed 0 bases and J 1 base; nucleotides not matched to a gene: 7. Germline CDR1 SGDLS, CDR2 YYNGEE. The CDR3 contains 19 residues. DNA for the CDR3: TGTGCCAGCAGCGTAGGGACTAGCGGGAGCACCAGGGCCAAAAACATTCAGTACTTC. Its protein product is CASSVGTSGSTRAKNIQYF.

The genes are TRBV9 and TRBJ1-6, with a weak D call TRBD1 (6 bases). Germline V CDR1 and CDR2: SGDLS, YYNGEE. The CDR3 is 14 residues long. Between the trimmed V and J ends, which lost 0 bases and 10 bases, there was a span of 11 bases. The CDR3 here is CASSVAEGGSPLHF. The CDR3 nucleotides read TGTGCCAGCAGCGTAGCTGAGGGGGGCTCACCCCTCCACTTT.

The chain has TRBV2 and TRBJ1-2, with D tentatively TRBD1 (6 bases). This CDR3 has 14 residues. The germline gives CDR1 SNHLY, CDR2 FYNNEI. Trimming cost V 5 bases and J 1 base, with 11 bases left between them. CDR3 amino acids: CASSIGGLNYGYTF. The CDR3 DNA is TGTGCCAGCAGTATCGGGGGGCTTAACTATGGCTACACCTTC.

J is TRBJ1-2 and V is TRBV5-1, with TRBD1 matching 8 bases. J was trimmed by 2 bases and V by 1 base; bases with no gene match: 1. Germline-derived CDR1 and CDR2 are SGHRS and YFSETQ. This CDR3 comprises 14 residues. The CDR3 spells CASSLTGGNYGYTF. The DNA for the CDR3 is TGCGCCAGCAGCTTGACAGGGGGGAACTATGGCTACACCTTC.

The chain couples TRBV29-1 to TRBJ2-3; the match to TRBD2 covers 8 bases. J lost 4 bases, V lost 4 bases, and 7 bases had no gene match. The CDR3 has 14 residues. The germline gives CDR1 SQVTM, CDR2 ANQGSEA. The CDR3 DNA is TGCAGCGTTGGATTAGCGGGATTGCCAGATACGCAGTATTTT. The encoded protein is CSVGLAGLPDTQYF.

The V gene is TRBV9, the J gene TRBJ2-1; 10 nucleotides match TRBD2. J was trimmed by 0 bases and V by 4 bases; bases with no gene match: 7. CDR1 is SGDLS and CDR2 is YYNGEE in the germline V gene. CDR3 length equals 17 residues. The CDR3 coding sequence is TGTGCCAGCAGCCCCCGGACTAGCGGAAGCTCCTACAATGAGCAGTTCTTC. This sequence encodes CASSPRTSGSSYNEQFF.

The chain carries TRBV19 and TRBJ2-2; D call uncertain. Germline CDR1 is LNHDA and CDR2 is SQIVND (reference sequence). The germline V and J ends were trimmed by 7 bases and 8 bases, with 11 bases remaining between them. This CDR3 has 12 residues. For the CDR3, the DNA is TGTGCCAGTAAGGTGGCCGCGGGGGAGCTGTTTTTT. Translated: CASKVAAGELFF.

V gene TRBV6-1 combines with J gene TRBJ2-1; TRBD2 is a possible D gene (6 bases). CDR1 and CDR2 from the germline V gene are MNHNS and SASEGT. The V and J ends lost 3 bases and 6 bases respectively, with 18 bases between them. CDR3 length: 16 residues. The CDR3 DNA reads TGTGCCAGCAGTGATGGGGGGTCGCTCCAAGGCAATGAGCAGTTCTTC. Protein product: CASSDGGSLQGNEQFF.

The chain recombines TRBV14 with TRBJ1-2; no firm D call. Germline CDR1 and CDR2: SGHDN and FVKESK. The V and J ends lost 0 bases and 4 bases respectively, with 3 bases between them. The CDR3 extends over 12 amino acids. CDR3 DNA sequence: TGTGCCAGCAGCCAAGACGTCTATGGCTACACCTTC. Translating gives CASSQDVYGYTF.

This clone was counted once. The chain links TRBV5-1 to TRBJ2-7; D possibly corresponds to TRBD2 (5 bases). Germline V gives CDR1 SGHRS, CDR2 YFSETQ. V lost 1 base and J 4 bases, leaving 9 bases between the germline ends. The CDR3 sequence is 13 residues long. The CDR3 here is CASSLSSGYEQYF. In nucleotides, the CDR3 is TGCGCCAGCAGCTTGTCGTCGGGATACGAGCAGTACTTC.

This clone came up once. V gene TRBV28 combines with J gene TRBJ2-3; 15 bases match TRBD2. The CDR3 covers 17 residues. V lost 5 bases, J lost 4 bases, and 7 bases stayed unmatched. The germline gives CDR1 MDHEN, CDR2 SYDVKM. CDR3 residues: CASSPSGLAGGADTQYF. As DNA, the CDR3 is TGTGCCAGCAGTCCCTCGGGACTAGCGGGGGGCGCAGATACGCAGTATTTT.

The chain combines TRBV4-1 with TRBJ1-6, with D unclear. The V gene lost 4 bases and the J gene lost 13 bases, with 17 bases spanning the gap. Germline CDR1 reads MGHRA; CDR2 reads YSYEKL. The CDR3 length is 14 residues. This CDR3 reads CASSRTGPEDPLHF. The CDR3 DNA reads TGCGCCAGCAGCCGAACCGGGCCCGAGGATCCCCTCCACTTT.

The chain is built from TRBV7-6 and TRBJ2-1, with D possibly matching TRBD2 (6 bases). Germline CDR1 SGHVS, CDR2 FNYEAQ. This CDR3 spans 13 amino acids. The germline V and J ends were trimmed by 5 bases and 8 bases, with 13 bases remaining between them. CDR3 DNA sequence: TGTGCCAGCAGCCGGTACGGGAGCTATGAGCAGTTCTTC. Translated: CASSRYGSYEQFF.

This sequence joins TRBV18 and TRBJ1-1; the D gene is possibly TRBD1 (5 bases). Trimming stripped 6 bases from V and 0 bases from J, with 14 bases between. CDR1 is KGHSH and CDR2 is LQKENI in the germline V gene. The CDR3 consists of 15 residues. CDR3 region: CASSQGPGLNTEAFF. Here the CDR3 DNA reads TGTGCCAGCTCCCAGGGACCGGGATTGAACACTGAAGCTTTCTTT.

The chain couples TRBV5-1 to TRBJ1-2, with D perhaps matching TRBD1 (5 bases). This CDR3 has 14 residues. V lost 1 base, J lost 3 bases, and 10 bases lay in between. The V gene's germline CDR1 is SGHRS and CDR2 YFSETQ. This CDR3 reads CASSLTVGDYGYTF. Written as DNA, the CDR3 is TGCGCCAGCAGCTTGACAGTGGGGGACTATGGCTACACCTTC.

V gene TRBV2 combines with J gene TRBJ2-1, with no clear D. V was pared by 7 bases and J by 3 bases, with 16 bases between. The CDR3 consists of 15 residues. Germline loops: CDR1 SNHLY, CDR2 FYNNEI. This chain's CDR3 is CASMGALARYNEQFF. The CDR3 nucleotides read TGTGCCAGCATGGGCGCTCTCGCTCGCTACAATGAGCAGTTCTTC.

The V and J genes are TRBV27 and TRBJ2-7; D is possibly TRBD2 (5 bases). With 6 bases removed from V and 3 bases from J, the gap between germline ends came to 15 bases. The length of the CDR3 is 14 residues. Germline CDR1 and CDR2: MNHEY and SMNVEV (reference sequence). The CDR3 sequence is CASRMRVGNYEQYF. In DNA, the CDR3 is TGTGCCAGCAGGATGAGGGTGGGTAACTACGAGCAGTACTTC.